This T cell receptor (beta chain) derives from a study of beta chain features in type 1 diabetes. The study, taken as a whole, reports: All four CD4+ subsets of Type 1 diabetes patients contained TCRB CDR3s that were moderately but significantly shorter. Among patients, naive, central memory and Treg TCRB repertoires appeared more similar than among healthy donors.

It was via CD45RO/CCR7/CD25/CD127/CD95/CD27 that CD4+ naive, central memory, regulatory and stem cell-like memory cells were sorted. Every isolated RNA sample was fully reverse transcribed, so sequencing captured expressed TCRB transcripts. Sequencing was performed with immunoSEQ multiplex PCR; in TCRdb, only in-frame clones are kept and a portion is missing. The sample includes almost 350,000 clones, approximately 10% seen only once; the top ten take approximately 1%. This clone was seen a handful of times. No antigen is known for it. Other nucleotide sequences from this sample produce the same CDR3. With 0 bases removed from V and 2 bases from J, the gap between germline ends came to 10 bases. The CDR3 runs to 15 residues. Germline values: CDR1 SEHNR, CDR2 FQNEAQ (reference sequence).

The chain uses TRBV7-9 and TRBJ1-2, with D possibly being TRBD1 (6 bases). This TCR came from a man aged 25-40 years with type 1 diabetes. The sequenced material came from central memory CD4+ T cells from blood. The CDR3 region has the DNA TGTGCCAGCAGCTTAGCGGGGGGCGCAAACTATGGCTACACCTTC. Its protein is CASSLAGGANYGYTF.